What follows is one T cell receptor (beta chain) and its context. In the study's own analysis: For nucleated cells, counts were estimated from reference gene primer amplification. TCRdb's table, derived via immunoSEQ multiplex PCR, lists solely in-frame clones and lacks some. That table is the source of V, J and clone size, and D and trimming were worked out from the DNA. Here the sample spans 190,000 or so clones, just under 90% being singletons. Trimming pared 7 bases from V and 4 bases from J, leaving 6 bases between. The CDR3 contains 11 residues. Per germline, CDR1 MNHEY and CDR2 SVGAGI. The data are from a study of blood T cell repertoires in COVID-19. Study details: Collection of acute and convalescent COVID-19 samples took place in the United States, Italy and Spain. PBMCs, B-cell-depleted T cells, or T cells were the source of the cDNA or gDNA that made up the material.

The sequenced sample was peripheral blood. This TCR derives from a woman between 18 and 29 years old who had recovered from COVID-19. The J gene is TRBJ2-3, the V gene TRBV6-5; D uncertain. DNA of the CDR3: TGTGCCAGCATGCGAGCAGATACGCAGTATTTT. Protein product: CASMRADTQYF.